The text below deals with one T cell receptor beta chain. This record comes from a study of shared clonotypes between healthy human individuals. Sequencing used immunoSEQ multiplex PCR; TCRdb keeps in-frame clones, though not all of them. The sample lists approximately 2.5 million clones; approximately 90% were seen once. Trimming removed 6 bases at V and 2 bases at J, with 14 bases between. The germline V gene encodes CDR1 MNHEY and CDR2 SVGAGI. CDR3 length: 14 residues. Sequenced input: naive CD4+ T cells sorted from blood. Subset in this sample: CD45RA+ positively selected. This clonotype was obtained from a man aged 18 to 29 in good health. The chain couples TRBV6-5 to TRBJ2-7; D not certain. CDR3 sequence reads: CASRRDPQAYEQYF. CDR3 nucleotides: TGTGCCAGCAGGAGAGACCCCCAGGCCTACGAGCAGTACTTC.